These 21 T cell receptor beta chains share one sample of origin, sequenced in a study of blood T cell repertoires in COVID-19. Profiled with immunoSEQ multiplex PCR; TCRdb holds only in-frame clones, not every one. Seen here are 200,000 to 300,000 clones, approximately 91% observed once, and the top ten hold approximately 0.7%. Sequenced sample: peripheral blood. All receptors come from a human donor in a cohort sampled during active COVID-19.

The rearrangement joins TRBV30 to TRBJ1-1; D gene unclear. The CDR3 sequence is 13 residues long. CDR1 is GTSNPN and CDR2 is SVGIG in the germline V gene (reference sequence). V was cut by 2 bases and J by 4 bases, with 11 bases left in between. As DNA, the CDR3 is TGTGCCTGGAGTACCTCGCGGGGCACTGAAGCTTTCTTT. This gives the protein CAWSTSRGTEAFF.

The CDR3 sequence is CASSESGPGGQETQYF. CDR3 nucleotides: TGCGCCAGCAGTGAGTCGGGGCCCGGGGGCCAAGAGACCCAGTACTTC. V is TRBV10-2 and J is TRBJ2-5, with TRBD2 as a possible D gene (6 bases). V dropped 0 bases and J dropped 1 base, with 12 bases sitting between them. Germline V gene sequence: CDR1 WSHSY, CDR2 SAAADI. The CDR3 has 16 residues.

CDR3 sequence: CASGLVRSRDRKYEQYF. As DNA, the CDR3 is TGTGCTAGTGGTTTGGTGAGAAGCCGGGACAGGAAATACGAGCAGTACTTC. The chain employs TRBV12-5 and TRBJ2-7, with 8 bases identical to TRBD1. The ends lost 0 bases at V and 4 bases at J; junction bases unmatched: 11. CDR3 length: 17 residues. The germline gives CDR1 LGHNT, CDR2 FRNRAP.

The V and J genes are TRBV9 and TRBJ2-1; TRBD1 agrees at 9 bases. The J segment lost 9 bases and the V segment lost 3 bases, leaving 7 bases of the junction unmatched. The length of the CDR3 is 14 residues. Germline CDR1 SGDLS, CDR2 YYNGEE. In nucleotides, the CDR3 is TGTGCCAGCAGCGACCGACAGGGGGACAGTGAGCAGTTCTTC. Its protein product is CASSDRQGDSEQFF.

The chain links TRBV4-3 to TRBJ2-3, with 9 bases matching TRBD1. V was pared by 5 bases and J by 3 bases, with 3 bases of the junction left unmatched. The V gene's germline CDR1 is LGHNA and CDR2 YSLEER. This CDR3 comprises 14 residues. CDR3: CASSVGQGTDTQYF. The CDR3 DNA is TGCGCCAGCAGCGTGGGACAGGGAACAGATACGCAGTATTTT.

V gene TRBV5-1 combines with J gene TRBJ1-2; 7 bases line up with TRBD1. CDR1 is SGHRS and CDR2 is YFSETQ in the germline V gene. J gave up 8 bases and V 4 bases, and 11 bases lay outside the gene matches. The CDR3 extends over 14 amino acids. This CDR3 reads CASSRDSQSGGYTF. CDR3 coding DNA: TGCGCCAGCAGCCGGGACAGCCAATCAGGGGGCTACACCTTC.

The chain employs TRBV5-4 and TRBJ1-1, with D perhaps matching TRBD1 (5 bases). Germline V gives CDR1 SGHNT, CDR2 YYREEE (reference sequence). V gave up 4 bases and J gave up 7 bases, with 17 bases separating them. This CDR3 spans 14 amino acids. The CDR3 loop is CASSPRGGNGEAFF. Here the CDR3 DNA reads TGTGCCAGCAGCCCGCGGGGGGGGAATGGTGAAGCTTTCTTT.

CDR3 DNA: TGTGCCAGCAGTGAGACTAGCCTCAGCACAGATACGCAGTATTTT. It encodes CASSETSLSTDTQYF. This sequence joins TRBV6-1 and TRBJ2-3; 7 bases fit TRBD2. Unmatched junction bases numbered 3, after V lost 3 bases and J lost 0 bases. Germline values: CDR1 MNHNS, CDR2 SASEGT. CDR3 length: 15 amino acids.

V is TRBV27 and J is TRBJ1-6; a possible D gene is TRBD1 (5 bases). V was shortened by 6 bases and J by 7 bases, with 13 bases between the two germline ends. The CDR3 is 14 residues long. Germline values: CDR1 MNHEY, CDR2 SMNVEV (reference sequence). The chain's CDR3 is CASSIVGGNSPLHF. The DNA of the CDR3 is TGTGCCAGCAGCATCGTTGGGGGGAATTCACCCCTCCACTTT.

V is TRBV30 and J is TRBJ1-5; the D gene is possibly TRBD1 (5 bases). The CDR3 has 14 amino acids. The V end was cut by 1 base, the J end by 0 bases, with 7 bases between. CDR1 and CDR2 (germline): GTSNPN, SVGIG (reference sequence). Written as DNA, the CDR3 is TGTGCCTGGAGTGCGGGGGATAGCAATCAGCCCCAGCATTTT. Its translation is CAWSAGDSNQPQHF.

The chain couples TRBV10-2 to TRBJ1-1; D perhaps matches TRBD1 (6 bases). Deletions cut 0 bases from V and 5 bases from J, with 10 bases between. The CDR3 sequence is 14 residues long. Germline V gene sequence: CDR1 WSHSY, CDR2 SAAADI. CDR3 sequence: CASSESRGGTEAFF. The CDR3 DNA follows: TGCGCCAGCAGTGAGTCGAGAGGGGGAACTGAAGCTTTCTTT.

The chain is built from TRBV27 and TRBJ2-2; 8 bases line up with TRBD2. After removal of 4 bases from V and 7 bases from J, the junction contained 8 bases not matched to a gene. This CDR3 is built from 15 residues. Per the germline V gene, CDR1 is MNHEY and CDR2 is SMNVEV (reference sequence). The CDR3 DNA reads as TGTGCCAGCAGTTCTCCAGCGGGAGCGGTCGGGGAGCTGTTTTTT. This codes for CASSSPAGAVGELFF.

J is TRBJ2-1 and V is TRBV10-3; D may be TRBD2 (6 bases). Looked up from germline, CDR1 is ENHRY and CDR2 is SYGVKD. The CDR3 consists of 13 residues. V lost 8 bases to trimming and J lost 2 bases, with 10 bases between them. CDR3 DNA: TGTGCCATCGGAGGGATCGCCTACAATGAGCAGTTCTTC. It codes for CAIGGIAYNEQFF.

The table lists this clone with a few counts. The chain combines TRBV3-1 (or the pseudogene TRBV3-2) with TRBJ1-5; D is unclear. Trimming stripped 2 bases from V and 2 bases from J, with 10 bases between. The CDR3 sequence is 15 residues long. In germline, CDR1 is LGHDT, CDR2 YNNKEL (reference sequence). The CDR3 DNA reads as TGTGCCAGCAGCCAACTGCAGGATGGCAATCAGCCCCAGCATTTT. It is translated as CASSQLQDGNQPQHF.

The V and J genes are TRBV29-1 and TRBJ1-2; D not certain. Trimming took 4 bases from V and 0 from J, leaving 9 bases between them. This CDR3 has 13 residues. Germline CDR1 and CDR2: SQVTM and ANQGSEA. CDR3 loop: CSVGGSTNYGYTF. CDR3 sequence (DNA): TGCAGCGTTGGAGGCAGCACTAACTATGGCTACACCTTC.

The chain's CDR3 is CASSVTGYINQPQHF. The CDR3 DNA reads TGTGCCAGTAGTGTGACAGGGTATATCAATCAGCCCCAGCATTTT. The V and J genes are TRBV19 and TRBJ1-5, with 7 bases identical to TRBD1. The CDR3 covers 15 residues. With V trimmed by 5 bases and J by 3 bases, 7 bases remained unmatched. Germline V gene data show CDR1 as LNHDA and CDR2 as SQIVND (reference sequence).

The gene calls are TRBV7-9 and TRBJ2-7; 7 nucleotides line up with TRBD2. The CDR3 has 13 amino acids. V dropped 1 base and J dropped 6; count of bases not matched to a gene: 3. Per the germline V gene, CDR1 is SEHNR and CDR2 is FQNEAQ (reference sequence). This chain's CDR3 is CASSLGLAGEQYF. CDR3 in DNA: TGTGCCAGCAGCTTAGGACTAGCTGGCGAGCAGTACTTC.

The chain uses TRBV6-5 and TRBJ1-2; D remains ambiguous. The CDR3 is 14 residues long. Germline V gives CDR1 MNHEY, CDR2 SVGAGI. V lost 2 bases, J lost 3 bases, and 10 bases lay in between. The CDR3 coding sequence is TGTGCCAGCAGTTACCGGGGAATAGACTATGGCTACACCTTC. Translated: CASSYRGIDYGYTF.

This clone was seen more than once but under ten times. The rearrangement joins TRBV6-6 to TRBJ2-3; 7 bases fit TRBD1. CDR1 is MNHNY, CDR2 SVGAGI, per germline (reference sequence). V lost 2 bases to trimming and J lost 3 bases; unmatched junction nucleotides: 5. The length of the CDR3 is 15 residues. CDR3 protein: CASSYLGQVTDTQYF. The CDR3 nucleotides read TGTGCCAGCAGTTACCTAGGACAGGTTACAGATACGCAGTATTTT.

As concerns this clone: The identical CDR3 is also encoded by other nucleotide sequences in the sample. The J gene is TRBJ2-7, the V gene TRBV5-6; D gene unclear. Trimming cost V 0 bases and J 6 bases, with 4 bases left between them. The CDR3 sequence is 11 residues long. Per germline, CDR1 SGHDT and CDR2 YYEEEE. The CDR3 region has the DNA TGTGCCAGCAGCTTGGGGCTCGAGCAGTACTTC. Amino acid sequence: CASSLGLEQYF. Variable domain in full (rest from reference TRBV5-6 and TRBJ2-7): DAGVTQSPTHLIKTRGQQVTLRCSPKSGHDTVSWYQQALGQGPQFIFQYYEEEERQRGNFPDRFSGHQFPNYSSELNVNALLLGDSALYLCASSLGLEQYFGPGTRLTVT.

The V gene is TRBV29-1, the J gene TRBJ2-7; 15 bases are a match to TRBD2. The CDR3 loop spans 15 amino acids. Germline V lookup: CDR1 SQVTM, CDR2 ANQGSEA. The V gene end was trimmed by 5 bases and the J gene end by 6 bases; junction bases not matched to a gene: 8. This CDR3 reads CSVRPGLAGGGEQYF. In DNA, the CDR3 is TGCAGCGTTCGACCGGGACTAGCGGGGGGAGGCGAGCAGTACTTC.